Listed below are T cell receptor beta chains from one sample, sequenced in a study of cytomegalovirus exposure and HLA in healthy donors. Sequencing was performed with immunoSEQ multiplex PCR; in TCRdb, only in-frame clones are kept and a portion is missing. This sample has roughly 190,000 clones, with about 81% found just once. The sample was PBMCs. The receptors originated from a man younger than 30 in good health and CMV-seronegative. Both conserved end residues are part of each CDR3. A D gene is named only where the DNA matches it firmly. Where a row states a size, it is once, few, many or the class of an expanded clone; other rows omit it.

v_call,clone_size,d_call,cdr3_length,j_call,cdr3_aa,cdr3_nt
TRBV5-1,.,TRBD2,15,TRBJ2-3,CASSLAGRNQDTQYF,TGCGCCAGCAGCTTAGCGGGGCGGAACCAGGATACGCAGTATTTT
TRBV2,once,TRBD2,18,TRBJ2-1,CASRRTSGGADSYNEQFF,TGTGCCAGCAGGAGGACTAGCGGGGGGGCCGACTCCTACAATGAGCAGTTCTTC
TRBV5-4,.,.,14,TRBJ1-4,CASSESATNEKLFF,TGTGCCAGCAGTGAGAGCGCAACTAATGAAAAACTGTTTTTT
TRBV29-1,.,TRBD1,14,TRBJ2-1,CSVVGQGAYNEQFF,TGCAGCGTCGTCGGACAGGGGGCCTACAATGAGCAGTTCTTC
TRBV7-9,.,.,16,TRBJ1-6,CSSSFHWSSDGSPLHF,TGTTCCAGCAGCTTTCATTGGAGTTCAGACGGATCACCCCTCCACTTT
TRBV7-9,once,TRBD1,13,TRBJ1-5,CASGRDRGQPQHF,TGTGCCAGCGGCCGGGACAGGGGTCAGCCCCAGCATTTT
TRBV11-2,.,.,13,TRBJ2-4,CASSLQGPNIQYF,TGTGCCAGCAGCTTACAGGGTCCAAACATTCAGTACTTC
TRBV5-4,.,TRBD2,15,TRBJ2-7,CASSLGTSGAYEQYF,TGTGCCAGCAGCCTCGGGACTAGCGGTGCCTACGAGCAGTACTTC
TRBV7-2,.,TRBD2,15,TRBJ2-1,CASSLGASGIDEQFF,TGTGCCAGCAGCTTAGGAGCTAGCGGGATCGATGAGCAGTTCTTC
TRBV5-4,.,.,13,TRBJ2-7,CASSSGQNYEQYF,TGTGCCAGCAGCTCGGGACAAAACTACGAGCAGTACTTC
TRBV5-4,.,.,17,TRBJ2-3,CASSPPTGGDIADTQYF,TGTGCCAGCAGCCCGCCGACCGGAGGGGATATAGCAGATACGCAGTATTTT
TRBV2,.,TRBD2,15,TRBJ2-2,CASSFGLVRAGELFF,TGTGCCAGCAGCTTCGGACTAGTAAGAGCCGGGGAGCTGTTTTTT
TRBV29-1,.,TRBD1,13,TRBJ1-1,CSVVTGGNTEAFF,TGCAGCGTGGTTACAGGGGGGAACACTGAAGCTTTCTTT
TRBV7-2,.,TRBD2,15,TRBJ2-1,CASSLTSGGYNEQFF,TGTGCCAGCAGCTTGACTAGCGGGGGGTACAATGAGCAGTTCTTC
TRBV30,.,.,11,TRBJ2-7,CAWSAVHEQYF,TGTGCCTGGAGTGCCGTCCACGAGCAGTACTTC
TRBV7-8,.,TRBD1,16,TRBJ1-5,CASSLVTGATTGAQHF,TGTGCCAGCAGCTTAGTAACAGGGGCTACCACAGGAGCCCAGCATTTT